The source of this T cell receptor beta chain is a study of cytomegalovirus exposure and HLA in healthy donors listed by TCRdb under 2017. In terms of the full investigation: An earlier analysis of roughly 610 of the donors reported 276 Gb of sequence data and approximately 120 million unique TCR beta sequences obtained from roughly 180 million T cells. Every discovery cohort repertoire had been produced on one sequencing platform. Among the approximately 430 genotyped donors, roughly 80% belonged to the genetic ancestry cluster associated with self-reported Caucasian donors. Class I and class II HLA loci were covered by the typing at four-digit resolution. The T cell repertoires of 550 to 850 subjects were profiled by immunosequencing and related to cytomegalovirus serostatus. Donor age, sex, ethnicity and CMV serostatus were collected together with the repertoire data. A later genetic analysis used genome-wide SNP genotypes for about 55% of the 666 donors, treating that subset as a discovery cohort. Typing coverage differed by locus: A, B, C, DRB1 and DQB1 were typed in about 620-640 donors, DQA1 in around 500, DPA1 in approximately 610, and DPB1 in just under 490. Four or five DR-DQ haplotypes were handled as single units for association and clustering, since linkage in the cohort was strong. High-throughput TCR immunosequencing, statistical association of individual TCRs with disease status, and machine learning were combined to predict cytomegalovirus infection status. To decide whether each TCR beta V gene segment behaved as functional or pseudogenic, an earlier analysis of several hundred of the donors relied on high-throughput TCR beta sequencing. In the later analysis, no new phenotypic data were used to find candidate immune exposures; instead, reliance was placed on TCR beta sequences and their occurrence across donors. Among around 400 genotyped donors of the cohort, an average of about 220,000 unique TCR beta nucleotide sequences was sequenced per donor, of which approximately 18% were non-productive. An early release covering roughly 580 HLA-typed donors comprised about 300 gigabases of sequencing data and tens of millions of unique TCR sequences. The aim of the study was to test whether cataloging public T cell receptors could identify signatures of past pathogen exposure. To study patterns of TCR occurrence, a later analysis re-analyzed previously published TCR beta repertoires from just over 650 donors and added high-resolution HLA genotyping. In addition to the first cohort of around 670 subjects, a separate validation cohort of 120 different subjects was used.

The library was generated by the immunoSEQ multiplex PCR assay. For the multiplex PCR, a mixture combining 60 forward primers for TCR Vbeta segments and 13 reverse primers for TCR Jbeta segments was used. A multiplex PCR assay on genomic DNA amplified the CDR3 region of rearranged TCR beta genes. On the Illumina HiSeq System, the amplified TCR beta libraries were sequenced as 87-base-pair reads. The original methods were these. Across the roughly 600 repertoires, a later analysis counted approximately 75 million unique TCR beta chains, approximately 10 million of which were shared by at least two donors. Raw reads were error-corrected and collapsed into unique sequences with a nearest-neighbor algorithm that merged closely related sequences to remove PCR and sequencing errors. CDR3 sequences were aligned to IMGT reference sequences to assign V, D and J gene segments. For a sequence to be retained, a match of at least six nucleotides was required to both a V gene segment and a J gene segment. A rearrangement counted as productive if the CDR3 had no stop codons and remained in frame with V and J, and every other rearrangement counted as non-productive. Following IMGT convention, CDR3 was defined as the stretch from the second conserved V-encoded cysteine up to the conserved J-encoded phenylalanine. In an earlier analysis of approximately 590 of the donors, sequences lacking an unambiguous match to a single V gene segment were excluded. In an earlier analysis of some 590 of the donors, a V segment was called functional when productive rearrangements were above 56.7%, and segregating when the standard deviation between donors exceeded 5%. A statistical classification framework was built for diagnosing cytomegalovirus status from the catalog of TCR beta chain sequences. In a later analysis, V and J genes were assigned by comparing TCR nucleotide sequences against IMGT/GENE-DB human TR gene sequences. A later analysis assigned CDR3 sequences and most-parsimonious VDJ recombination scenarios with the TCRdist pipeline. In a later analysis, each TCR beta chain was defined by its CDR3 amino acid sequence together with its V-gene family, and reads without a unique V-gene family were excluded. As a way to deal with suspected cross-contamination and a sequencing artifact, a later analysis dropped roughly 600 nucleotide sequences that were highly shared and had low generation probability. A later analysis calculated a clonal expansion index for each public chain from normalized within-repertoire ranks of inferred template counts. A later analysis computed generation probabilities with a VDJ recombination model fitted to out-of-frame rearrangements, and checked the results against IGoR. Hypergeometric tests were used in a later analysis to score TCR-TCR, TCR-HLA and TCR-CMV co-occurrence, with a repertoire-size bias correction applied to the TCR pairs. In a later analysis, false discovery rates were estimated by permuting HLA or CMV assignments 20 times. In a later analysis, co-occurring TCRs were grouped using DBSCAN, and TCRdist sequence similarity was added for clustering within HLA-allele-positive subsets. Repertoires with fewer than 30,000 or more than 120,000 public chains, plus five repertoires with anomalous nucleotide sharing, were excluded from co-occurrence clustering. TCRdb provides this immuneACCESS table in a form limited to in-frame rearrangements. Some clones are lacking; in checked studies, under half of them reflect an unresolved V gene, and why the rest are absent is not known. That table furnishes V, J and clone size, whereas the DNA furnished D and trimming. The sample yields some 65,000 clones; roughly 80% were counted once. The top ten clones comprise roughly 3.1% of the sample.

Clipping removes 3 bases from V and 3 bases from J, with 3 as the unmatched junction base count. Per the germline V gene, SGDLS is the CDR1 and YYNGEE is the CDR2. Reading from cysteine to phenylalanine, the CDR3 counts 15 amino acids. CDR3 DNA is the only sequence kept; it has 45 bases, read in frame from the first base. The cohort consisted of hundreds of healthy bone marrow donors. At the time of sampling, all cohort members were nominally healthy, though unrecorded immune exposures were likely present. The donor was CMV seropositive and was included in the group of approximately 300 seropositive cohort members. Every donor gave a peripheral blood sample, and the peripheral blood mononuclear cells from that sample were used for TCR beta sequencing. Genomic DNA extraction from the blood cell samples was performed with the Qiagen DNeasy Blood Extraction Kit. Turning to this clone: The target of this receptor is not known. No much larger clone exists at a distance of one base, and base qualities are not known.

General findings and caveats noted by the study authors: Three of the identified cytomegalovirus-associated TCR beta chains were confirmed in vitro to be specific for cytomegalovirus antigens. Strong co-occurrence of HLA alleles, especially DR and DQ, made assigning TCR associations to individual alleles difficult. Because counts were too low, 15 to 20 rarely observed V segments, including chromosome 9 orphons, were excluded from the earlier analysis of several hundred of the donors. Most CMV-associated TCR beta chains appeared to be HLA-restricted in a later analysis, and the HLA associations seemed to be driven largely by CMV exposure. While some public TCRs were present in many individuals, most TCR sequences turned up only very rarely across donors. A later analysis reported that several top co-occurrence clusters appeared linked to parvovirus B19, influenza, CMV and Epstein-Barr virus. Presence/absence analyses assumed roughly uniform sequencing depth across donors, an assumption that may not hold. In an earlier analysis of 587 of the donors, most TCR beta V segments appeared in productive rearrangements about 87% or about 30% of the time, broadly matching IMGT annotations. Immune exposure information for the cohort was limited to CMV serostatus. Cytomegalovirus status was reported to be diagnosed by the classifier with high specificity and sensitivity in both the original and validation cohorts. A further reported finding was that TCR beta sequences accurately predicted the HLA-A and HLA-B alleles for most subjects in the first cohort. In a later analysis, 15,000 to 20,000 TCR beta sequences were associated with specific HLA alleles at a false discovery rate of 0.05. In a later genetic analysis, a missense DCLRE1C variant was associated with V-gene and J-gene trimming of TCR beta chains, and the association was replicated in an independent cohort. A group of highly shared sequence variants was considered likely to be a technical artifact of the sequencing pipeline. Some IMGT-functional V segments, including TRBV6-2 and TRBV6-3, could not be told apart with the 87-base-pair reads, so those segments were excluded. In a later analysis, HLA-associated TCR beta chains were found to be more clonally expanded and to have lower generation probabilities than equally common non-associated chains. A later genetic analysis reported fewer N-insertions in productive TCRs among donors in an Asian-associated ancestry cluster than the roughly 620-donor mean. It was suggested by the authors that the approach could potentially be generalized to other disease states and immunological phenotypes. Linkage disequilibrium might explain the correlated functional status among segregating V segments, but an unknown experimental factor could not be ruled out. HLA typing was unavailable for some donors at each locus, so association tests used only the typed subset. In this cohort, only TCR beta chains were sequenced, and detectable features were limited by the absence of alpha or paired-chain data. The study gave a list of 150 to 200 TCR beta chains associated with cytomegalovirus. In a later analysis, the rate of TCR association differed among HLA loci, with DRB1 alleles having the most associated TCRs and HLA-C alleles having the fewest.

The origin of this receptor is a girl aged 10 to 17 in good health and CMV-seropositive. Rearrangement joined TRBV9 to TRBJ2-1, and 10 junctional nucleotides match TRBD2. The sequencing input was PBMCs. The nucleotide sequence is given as TGTGCCAGCAGCGCTAGCGGGAGAATCTACAATGAGCAGTTCTTC. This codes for CASSASGRIYNEQFF. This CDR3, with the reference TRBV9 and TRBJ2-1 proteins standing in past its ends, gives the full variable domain DSGVTQTPKHLITATGQRVTLRCSPRSGDLSVYWYQQSLDQGLQFLIQYYNGEERAKGNILERFSAQQFPDLHSELNLSSLELGDSALYFCASSASGRIYNEQFFGPGTRLTVL.